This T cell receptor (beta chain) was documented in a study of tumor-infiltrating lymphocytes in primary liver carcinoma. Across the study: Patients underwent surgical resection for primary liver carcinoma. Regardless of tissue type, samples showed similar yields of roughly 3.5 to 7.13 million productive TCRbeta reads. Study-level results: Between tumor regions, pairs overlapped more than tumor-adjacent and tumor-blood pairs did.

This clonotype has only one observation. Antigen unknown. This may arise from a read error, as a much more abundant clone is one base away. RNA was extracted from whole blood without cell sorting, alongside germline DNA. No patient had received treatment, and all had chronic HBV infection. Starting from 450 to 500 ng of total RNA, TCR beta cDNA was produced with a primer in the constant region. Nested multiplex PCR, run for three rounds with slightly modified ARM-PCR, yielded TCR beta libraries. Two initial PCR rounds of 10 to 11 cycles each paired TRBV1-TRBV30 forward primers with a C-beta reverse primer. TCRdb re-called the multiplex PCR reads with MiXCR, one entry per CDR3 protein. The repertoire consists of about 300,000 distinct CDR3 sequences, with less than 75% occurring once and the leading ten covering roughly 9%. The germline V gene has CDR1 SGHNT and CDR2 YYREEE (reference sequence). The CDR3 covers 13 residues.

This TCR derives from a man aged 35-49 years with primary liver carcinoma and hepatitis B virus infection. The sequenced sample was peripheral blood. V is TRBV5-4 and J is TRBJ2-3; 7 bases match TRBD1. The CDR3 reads CASSPGQPDKQYF. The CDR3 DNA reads TGTGCCAGCAGCCCGGGACAGCCAGATAAGCAGTATTTT.